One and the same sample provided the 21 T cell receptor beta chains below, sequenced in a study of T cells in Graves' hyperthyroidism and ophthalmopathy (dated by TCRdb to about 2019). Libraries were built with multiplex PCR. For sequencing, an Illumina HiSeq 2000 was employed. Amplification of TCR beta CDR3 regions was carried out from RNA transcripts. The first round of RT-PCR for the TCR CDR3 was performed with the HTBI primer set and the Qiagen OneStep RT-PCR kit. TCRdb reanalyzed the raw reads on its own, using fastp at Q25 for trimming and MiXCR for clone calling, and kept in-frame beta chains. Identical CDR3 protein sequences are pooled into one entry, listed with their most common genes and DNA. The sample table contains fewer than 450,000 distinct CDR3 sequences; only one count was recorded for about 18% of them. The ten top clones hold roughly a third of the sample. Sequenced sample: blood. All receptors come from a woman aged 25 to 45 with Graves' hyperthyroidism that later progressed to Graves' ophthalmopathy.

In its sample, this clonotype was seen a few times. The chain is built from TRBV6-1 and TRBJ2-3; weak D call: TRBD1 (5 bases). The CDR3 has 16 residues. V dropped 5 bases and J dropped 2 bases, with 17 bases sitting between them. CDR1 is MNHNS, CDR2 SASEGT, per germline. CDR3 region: CASSSDSLSITDTQYF. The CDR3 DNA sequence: TGTGCCAGCAGTTCAGACAGTTTATCTATCACAGATACGCAGTATTTT.

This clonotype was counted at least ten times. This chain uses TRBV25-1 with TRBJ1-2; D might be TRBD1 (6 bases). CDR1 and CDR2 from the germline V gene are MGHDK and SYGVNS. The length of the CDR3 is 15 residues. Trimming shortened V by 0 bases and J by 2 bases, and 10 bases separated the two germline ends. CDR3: CASSEYNGTNYGYTF. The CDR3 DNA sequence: TGTGCCAGCAGTGAATATAACGGGACAAACTATGGCTACACCTTC.

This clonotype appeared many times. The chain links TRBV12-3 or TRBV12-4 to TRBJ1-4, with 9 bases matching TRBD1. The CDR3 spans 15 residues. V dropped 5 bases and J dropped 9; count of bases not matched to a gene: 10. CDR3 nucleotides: TGTGCCAGCAGTCCCACCGGGACAGGGCCTAAAAAACTGTTTTTT. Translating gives CASSPTGTGPKKLFF.

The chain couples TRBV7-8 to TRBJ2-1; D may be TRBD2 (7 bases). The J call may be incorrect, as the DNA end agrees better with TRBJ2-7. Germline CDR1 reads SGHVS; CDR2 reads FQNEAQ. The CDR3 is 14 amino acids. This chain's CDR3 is CASSSLRGANEQYF. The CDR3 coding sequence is TGTGCCAGCAGCTCCCTTCGGGGGGCTAATGAGCAGTACTTC.

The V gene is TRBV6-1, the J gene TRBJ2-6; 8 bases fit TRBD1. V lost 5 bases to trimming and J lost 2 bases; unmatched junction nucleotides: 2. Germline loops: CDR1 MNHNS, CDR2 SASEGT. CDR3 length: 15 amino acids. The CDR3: CASSRQGTGANVLTF. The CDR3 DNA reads TGTGCCAGCAGTCGACAGGGGACTGGGGCCAACGTCCTGACTTTC.

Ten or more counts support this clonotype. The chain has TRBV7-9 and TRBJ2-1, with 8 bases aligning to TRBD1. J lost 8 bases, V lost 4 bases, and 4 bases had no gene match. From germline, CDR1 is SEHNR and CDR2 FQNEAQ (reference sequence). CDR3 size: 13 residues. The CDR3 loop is CASSSRGPDEQFF. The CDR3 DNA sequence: TGTGCCAGCAGCTCCAGGGGGCCGGATGAGCAGTTCTTC.

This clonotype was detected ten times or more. DNA of the CDR3: TGTGCCAGCCGAGGATACTCTCAGGGAATACCAGATACGCAGTATTTT. This encodes CASRGYSQGIPDTQYF. The genes are TRBV28 and TRBJ2-3; perhaps TRBD1 as D (5 bases). V gave up 8 bases and J gave up 4 bases, with 22 bases separating them. This CDR3 spans 16 amino acids. Per the germline V gene, CDR1 is MDHEN and CDR2 is SYDVKM.

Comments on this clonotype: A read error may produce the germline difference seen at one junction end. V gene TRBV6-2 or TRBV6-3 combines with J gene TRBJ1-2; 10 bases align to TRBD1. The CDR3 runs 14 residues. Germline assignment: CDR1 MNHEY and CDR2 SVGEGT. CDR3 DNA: TGCGCCAGCAGCCAAGAAGACAGGGGGCAGGGCTACACCTTC. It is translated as CASSQEDRGQGYTF.

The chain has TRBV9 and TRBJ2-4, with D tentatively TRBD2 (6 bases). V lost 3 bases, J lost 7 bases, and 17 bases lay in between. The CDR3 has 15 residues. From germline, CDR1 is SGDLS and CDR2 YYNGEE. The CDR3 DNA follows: TGTGCCAGCAGCGCGGGGGTTGTTGAGGGGAACATTCAGTACTTC. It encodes CASSAGVVEGNIQYF. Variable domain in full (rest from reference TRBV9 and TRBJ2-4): DSGVTQTPKHLITATGQRVTLRCSPRSGDLSVYWYQQSLDQGLQFLIQYYNGEERAKGNILERFSAQQFPDLHSELNLSSLELGDSALYFCASSAGVVEGNIQYFGAGTRLSVL.

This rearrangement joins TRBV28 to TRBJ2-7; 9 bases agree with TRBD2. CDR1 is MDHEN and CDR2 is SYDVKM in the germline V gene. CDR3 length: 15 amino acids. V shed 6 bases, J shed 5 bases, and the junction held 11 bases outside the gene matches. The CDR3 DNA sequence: TGTGCCAGCAGCCCGCTGGGGCGGGAGGGCAACGAGCAGTACTTC. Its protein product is CASSPLGREGNEQYF.

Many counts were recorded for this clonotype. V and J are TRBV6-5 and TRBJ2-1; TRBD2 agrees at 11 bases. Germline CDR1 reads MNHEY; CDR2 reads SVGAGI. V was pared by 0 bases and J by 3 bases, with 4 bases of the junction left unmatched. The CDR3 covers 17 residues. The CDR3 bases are TGTGCCAGCAGTTACTCCGCGACTAGCGGGGACTACAATGAGCAGTTCTTC. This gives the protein CASSYSATSGDYNEQFF.

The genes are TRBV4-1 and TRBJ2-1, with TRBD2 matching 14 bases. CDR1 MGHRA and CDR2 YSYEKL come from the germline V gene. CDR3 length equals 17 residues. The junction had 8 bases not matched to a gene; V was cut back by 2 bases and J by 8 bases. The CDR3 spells CASSQTPGLAGADEQFF. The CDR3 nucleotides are TGCGCCAGCAGCCAAACCCCGGGACTAGCGGGAGCCGATGAGCAGTTCTTC.

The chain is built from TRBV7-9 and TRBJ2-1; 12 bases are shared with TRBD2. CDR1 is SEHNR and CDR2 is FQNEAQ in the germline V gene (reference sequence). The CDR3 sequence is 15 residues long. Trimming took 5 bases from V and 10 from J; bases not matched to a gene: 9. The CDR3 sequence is CASSPTTSGGGEQFF. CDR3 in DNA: TGTGCCAGCAGCCCAACGACTAGCGGGGGTGGAGAGCAGTTCTTC. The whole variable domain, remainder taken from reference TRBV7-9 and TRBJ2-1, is DTGVSQNPRHKITKRGQNVTFRCDPISEHNRLYWYRQTLGQGPEFLTYFQNEAQLEKSRLLSDRFSAERPKGSFSTLEIQRTEQGDSAMYLCASSPTTSGGGEQFFGPGTRLTVL.

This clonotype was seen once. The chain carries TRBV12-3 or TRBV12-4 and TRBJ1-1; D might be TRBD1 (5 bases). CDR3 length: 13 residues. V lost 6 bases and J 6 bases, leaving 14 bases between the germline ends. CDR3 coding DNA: TGTGCCAGCAGCTCAGCCGGGACCGCTGAAGCTTTCTTT. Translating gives CASSSAGTAEAFF.

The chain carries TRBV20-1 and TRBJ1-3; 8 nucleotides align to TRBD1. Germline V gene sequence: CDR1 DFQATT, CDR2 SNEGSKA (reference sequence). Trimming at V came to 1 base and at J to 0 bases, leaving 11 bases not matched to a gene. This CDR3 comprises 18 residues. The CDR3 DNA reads TGCAGTGCTAGAGGTTCGACCGGGACAGGCGACTCTGGAAACACCATATATTTT. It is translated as CSARGSTGTGDSGNTIYF.

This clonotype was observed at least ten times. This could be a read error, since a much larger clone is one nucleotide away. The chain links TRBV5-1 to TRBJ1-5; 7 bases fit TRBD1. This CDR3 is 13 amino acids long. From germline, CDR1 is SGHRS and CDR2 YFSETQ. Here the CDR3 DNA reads TGTGCCAGCAGTTTAACAGGGGATCAGCCCCAGCATTTT. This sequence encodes CASSLTGDQPQHF.

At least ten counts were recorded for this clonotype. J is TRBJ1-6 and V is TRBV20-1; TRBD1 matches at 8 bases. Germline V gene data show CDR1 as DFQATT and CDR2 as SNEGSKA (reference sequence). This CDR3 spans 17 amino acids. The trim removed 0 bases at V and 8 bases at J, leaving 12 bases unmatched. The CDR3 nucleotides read TGCAGTGCTAGAGATGTCTATCAGGGGGCGAGTGATTCACCCCTCCACTTT. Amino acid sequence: CSARDVYQGASDSPLHF.

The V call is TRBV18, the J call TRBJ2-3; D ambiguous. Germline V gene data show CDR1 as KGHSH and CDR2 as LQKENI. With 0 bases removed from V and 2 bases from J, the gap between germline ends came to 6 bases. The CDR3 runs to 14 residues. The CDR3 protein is CASSPPLNTDTQYF. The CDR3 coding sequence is TGTGCCAGCTCACCACCTTTAAACACAGATACGCAGTATTTT. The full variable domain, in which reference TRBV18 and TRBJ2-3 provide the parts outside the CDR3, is NAGVMQNPRHLVRRRGQEARLRCSPMKGHSHVYWYRQLPEEGLKFMVYLQKENIIDESGMPKERFSAEFPKEGPSILRIQQVVRGDSAAYFCASSPPLNTDTQYFGPGTRLTVL.

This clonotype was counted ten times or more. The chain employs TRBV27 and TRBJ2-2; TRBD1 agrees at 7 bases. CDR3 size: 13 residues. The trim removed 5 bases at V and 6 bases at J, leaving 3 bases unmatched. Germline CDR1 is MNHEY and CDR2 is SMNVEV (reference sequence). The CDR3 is CASSETGSGELFF. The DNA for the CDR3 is TGTGCCAGCAGTGAGACAGGGTCCGGGGAGCTGTTTTTT.

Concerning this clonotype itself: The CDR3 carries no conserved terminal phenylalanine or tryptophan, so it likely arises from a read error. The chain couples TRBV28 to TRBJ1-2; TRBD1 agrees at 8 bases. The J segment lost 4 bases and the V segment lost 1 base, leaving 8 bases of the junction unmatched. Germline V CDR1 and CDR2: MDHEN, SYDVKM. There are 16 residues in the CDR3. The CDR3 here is CASSLYEDGQGYGYTY. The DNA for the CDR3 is TGTGCCAGCAGTTTATATGAGGACGGACAGGGCTATGGCTACACCTAC.

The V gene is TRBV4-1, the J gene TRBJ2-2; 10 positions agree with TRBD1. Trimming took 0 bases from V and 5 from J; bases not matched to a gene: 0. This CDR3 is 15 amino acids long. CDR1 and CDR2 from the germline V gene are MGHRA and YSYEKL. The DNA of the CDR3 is TGCGCCAGCAGCCAAGAGGGACAGGGGACCGGGGAGCTGTTTTTT. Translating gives CASSQEGQGTGELFF.